These 8 T cell receptor beta chains originate from one sample sequenced in a study of long-term antiretroviral therapy in people with HIV. The run of the v3.0 immunoSEQ assay was at survey level. The method was immunoSEQ multiplex PCR; TCRdb's version includes in-frame clones alone and lacks a portion of them. The data show tens of thousands of clones, with around 86% seen just once and roughly 5% held by the top ten. The source material was unsorted PBMCs, sampled 0.1 years before starting antiretroviral therapy. These receptors all come from a woman aged 50 to 60 with HIV.

The chain recombines TRBV4-2 with TRBJ2-1; 11 positions match TRBD2. CDR1 and CDR2 from the germline V gene are LGHNA and YNFKEQ. The CDR3 sequence is 17 residues long. V lost 0 bases to trimming and J lost 4 bases; unmatched junction nucleotides: 5. CDR3 amino acids: CASSQEVLAGGYNEQFF. The CDR3 DNA reads TGTGCCAGCAGCCAAGAGGTCCTAGCGGGGGGTTACAATGAGCAGTTCTTC.

CDR3 DNA: TGTGCCAGAAGGGGGTTGTCAAAAGATACGCAGTATTTT. This sequence encodes CARRGLSKDTQYF. V and J are TRBV7-3 and TRBJ2-3; a weak D match, TRBD1 (6 bases). V shed 9 bases and J shed 5 bases, with 15 bases lying between them. The CDR3 is made up of 13 amino acids. Per the germline V gene, CDR1 is SGHTA and CDR2 is FQGTGA.

The gene calls are TRBV6-5 and TRBJ1-4; D unresolved. Germline values: CDR1 MNHEY, CDR2 SVGAGI. This CDR3 comprises 14 residues. Trimming cost V 6 bases and J 8 bases, with 16 bases left between them. CDR3 sequence (DNA): TGTGCCAGCAGGATGAAAGGCCTCTCAGAAAAACTGTTTTTT. Its translation is CASRMKGLSEKLFF.

Here the CDR3 DNA reads TGCGCCAGCAGCCAAGGCGCGTGGGCAACTAATGAAAAACTGTTTTTT. Its protein product is CASSQGAWATNEKLFF. The rearrangement joins TRBV4-3 to TRBJ1-4; D remains ambiguous. Germline CDR1 and CDR2: LGHNA and YSLEER. Between the trimmed V and J ends, which lost 1 base and 0 bases, there was a span of 9 bases. The CDR3 totals 16 residues.

The gene calls are TRBV2 and TRBJ1-2; 7 positions match TRBD1. The CDR3 runs 14 residues. Germline assignment: CDR1 SNHLY and CDR2 FYNNEI. Germline trimming cut 2 bases from V and 3 bases from J; bases unmatched to any gene: 3. The CDR3 DNA sequence: TGTGCCAGCAGTGAAAGGGGGCCTTACTATGGCTACACCTTC. As protein: CASSERGPYYGYTF.

The chain employs TRBV6-1 and TRBJ1-6; maybe TRBD1 (5 bases). The CDR3 loop spans 15 amino acids. The V end was cut by 3 bases, the J end by 3 bases, with 9 bases between. Germline V gene sequence: CDR1 MNHNS, CDR2 SASEGT. CDR3 in amino acids: CASSDRDGYNSPLHF. The CDR3 nucleotides are TGTGCCAGCAGTGACCGGGACGGCTATAATTCACCCCTCCACTTT.

CDR3 in amino acids: CAWRGRDRRQNIQYF. Here the CDR3 DNA reads TGTGCCTGGAGGGGTAGGGACCGACGTCAAAACATTCAGTACTTC. The V and J genes are TRBV30 and TRBJ2-4; the D call may be TRBD1 or TRBD2 (5 bases each). Germline CDR1 reads GTSNPN; CDR2 reads SVGIG (reference sequence). V lost 3 bases, J lost 5 bases, and 17 bases lay in between. The CDR3 is made up of 15 amino acids.

About this clone itself: The sample contains more than one DNA sequence encoding this CDR3. In DNA form, the CDR3 reads TGTGCCAGCAGCTTAAGAGGCGGATCTAACACCGGGGAGCTGTTTTTT. The encoded protein is CASSLRGGSNTGELFF. V and J are TRBV7-3 and TRBJ2-2; D ambiguous. This CDR3 spans 16 amino acids. V was shortened by 1 base and J by 2 bases, with 11 bases between the two germline ends. Germline CDR1 is SGHTA and CDR2 is FQGTGA.